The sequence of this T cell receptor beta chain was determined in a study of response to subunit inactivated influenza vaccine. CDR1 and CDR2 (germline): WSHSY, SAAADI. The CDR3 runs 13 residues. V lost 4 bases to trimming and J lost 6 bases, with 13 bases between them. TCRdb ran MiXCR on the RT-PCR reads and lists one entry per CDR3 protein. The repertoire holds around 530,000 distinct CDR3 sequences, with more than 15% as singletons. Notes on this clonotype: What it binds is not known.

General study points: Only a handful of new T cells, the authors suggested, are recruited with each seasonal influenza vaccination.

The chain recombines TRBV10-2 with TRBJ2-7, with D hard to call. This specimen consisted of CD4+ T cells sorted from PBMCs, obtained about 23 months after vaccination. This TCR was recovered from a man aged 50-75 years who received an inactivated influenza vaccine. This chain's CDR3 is CASSGMAGLEQYF. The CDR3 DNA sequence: TGCGCCAGCAGTGGAATGGCAGGCCTCGAGCAGTACTTC.